This TCR beta chain stems from a study of cytomegalovirus exposure and HLA in healthy donors. From germline, CDR1 is LGHNA and CDR2 YNFKEQ. CDR3 length: 13 amino acids. V was pared by 8 bases and J by 6 bases, with 5 bases of the junction left unmatched. The PCR contained 60 Vbeta and 13 Jbeta primers. Generated by immunoSEQ multiplex PCR, the TCRdb table keeps only in-frame clones and is missing some. The sample yields roughly 100,000 clones, approximately 82% seen once. Study-wide results and limits: Prior analysis indicated that the majority of TCR beta V segments exhibited productivity approximately 87% or approximately 30% of the time. Upon later analysis, HLA-associated TCR beta chains proved more clonally expanded than other, equally common chains.

In its sample, this clone was seen a few times. Its antigen is currently unknown. The TCR comes from a middle-aged man in good health and CMV-seronegative. J is TRBJ2-2 and V is TRBV4-2; 8 bases agree with TRBD1. The sequenced material came from PBMCs. CDR3 nucleotide sequence: TGTGCCAGCCACGGACAGGGCCCCGGGGAGCTGTTTTTT. It specifies CASHGQGPGELFF.